Listed below are T cell receptor beta chains from one sample, sequenced in a study of CD8 T cells in ankylosing spondylitis. TCRdb passed the 5' RACE reads through MiXCR, listing each CDR3 protein once. Of about 200,000 distinct CDR3 sequences in the sample, roughly 13% were seen once. Sequencing used blood, either unsorted or a sorted T cell fraction (not recorded which). The receptors here all came from a male donor with ankylosing spondylitis or in good health (not recorded which). Both conserved end residues are part of each CDR3. Fields, in order: J gene, D gene, clone size, V gene, CDR3 DNA, CDR3 protein. A D gene is named only where the DNA matches it firmly. Size values are once, few and many counts, or a class for expanded clones, and some rows have none.

>TRBJ2-1|.|.|TRBV27
TGTGCCAGCAGTTCCCTAGCTGGGACCTACAATGAGCAGTTCTTC
CASSSLAGTYNEQFF
>TRBJ2-3|TRBD2|few|TRBV27
TGTGCCAGCAGATTCTCGGGGGGGGGCACAGATACGCAGTATTTT
CASRFSGGGTDTQYF
>TRBJ2-1|TRBD2|few|TRBV27
TGTGCCAGCAGCGCACCACTACTAGCGGCCTCCTACAATGAGCAGTTCTTC
CASSAPLLAASYNEQFF
>TRBJ1-1|.|many|TRBV12-5
TGTGCTAGTGTTTTGACGGGTGGCACTGAAGCTTTCTTT
CASVLTGGTEAFF
>TRBJ2-1|.|few|TRBV29-1
TGCAGCGTTGCCGGCAATGAGCAGTTCTTC
CSVAGNEQFF
>TRBJ2-1|TRBD2|.|TRBV12-3/TRBV12-4
TGTGCCATCAGCCCCCGAGGACTAGCGGGATTCTCCTACAATGAGCAGTTCTTC
CAISPRGLAGFSYNEQFF
>TRBJ1-1|.|.|TRBV12-3/TRBV12-4
TGTGCCAGCAGTTCCGGGCTTGTGGCTTTCTTT
CASSSGLVAFF
>TRBJ2-2|.|.|TRBV25-1
TGTGCCAGCAGTGAAATTAACGGAGCGAACACCGGGGAGCTGTTTTTT
CASSEINGANTGELFF
>TRBJ1-2|.|few|TRBV7-8
TGTGCCAGCAGCTCGTTTGCGACAGTAACTAACTATGGCTACACCTTC
CASSSFATVTNYGYTF
>TRBJ2-5|.|.|TRBV7-8
TGTGCCAGCAGTATAGAGGGTCGAGAGACCCAGTACTTC
CASSIEGRETQYF
>TRBJ2-7|TRBD2|.|TRBV12-3/TRBV12-4
TGTGCCAGCAGTTTTCCACTAGCGGATCCGTACGAGCAGTACTTC
CASSFPLADPYEQYF